This section outlines one T cell receptor beta chain sequence together with its context. Its target is unknown. Trimming removed 2 bases from V and 3 bases from J; junction bases left unmatched: 7. The germline CDR1 and CDR2 sequences are SEHNR and FQNEAQ (reference sequence). The CDR3 is made up of 16 amino acids. TCR beta libraries were built with iRepertoire HTBI primers and Arm-PCR of CDR3 regions. One entry per CDR3 protein results from TCRdb running MiXCR on the multiplex PCR reads. The top ten hold less than 25% of the sample, which has fewer than 450,000 distinct CDR3 sequences, 20% seen once. Documented time point: persistent/refractory GD, antithyroid drugs over 5 years with positive TRAb. Preparation of the TCR library used RNA extracted from PBMCs. The data originate from a study of regulatory T cells in long-lasting Graves disease. About the research overall: Persistence in Graves' disease required over 5 years of antithyroid drugs plus positive TSH receptor antibodies.

General study results and limits: Preferential use of TRBV28, TRBJ1-2 and TRBJ2-5 was seen in persistent disease.

The chain is built from TRBV7-9 and TRBJ2-7; 10 nucleotides line up with TRBD1. This clonotype was obtained from a female donor with Graves disease. Sample: peripheral blood mononuclear cells (PBMCs), taken when the disease was refractory, from a patient treated with antithyroid drugs. The CDR3: CASSLHFGTGDYEQYF. As DNA, the CDR3 is TGTGCCAGCAGCTTACATTTCGGGACAGGGGACTACGAGCAGTACTTC.